These 29 T cell receptor beta chains share one sample of origin, sequenced in a study of OX40 agonist ivuxolimab in advanced cancers. Method: immunoSEQ multiplex PCR; TCRdb's copy keeps in-frame clones and lacks some. The sample holds 80,000 to 100,000 clones, approximately 94% seen once. The sample consisted of CD4+ or CD8+ T cells sorted from blood, taken in a trial of the OX40 agonist ivuxolimab. Receptors originate from an adult with an advanced solid tumor such as melanoma, head and neck, liver or kidney cancer.

The chain combines TRBV9 with TRBJ2-3, with D possibly matching TRBD1 (6 bases). This CDR3 region has 15 residues. V dropped 2 bases and J dropped 0 bases, with 10 bases sitting between them. Germline values: CDR1 SGDLS, CDR2 YYNGEE. The CDR3 DNA sequence: TGTGCCAGCAGCGTGACCCAGGGGAGCACAGATACGCAGTATTTT. This sequence encodes CASSVTQGSTDTQYF.

This clone was found once. This chain joins TRBV4-3 and TRBJ2-5; 7 bases are a match to TRBD2. The CDR3 totals 16 residues. CDR1 is LGHNA, CDR2 YSLEER, per germline. The junction had 14 bases not matched to a gene; V was cut back by 0 bases and J by 10 bases. The CDR3 DNA sequence: TGCGCCAGCAGCCAAGATCGAGCCCTGGGGGGGGAGGTCCAGTACTTC. This codes for CASSQDRALGGEVQYF.

This clone was observed a few times. The genes are TRBV10-2 and TRBJ1-2; D not certain. The CDR3 consists of 14 residues. CDR1 WSHSY and CDR2 SAAADI come from the germline V gene. V shed 3 bases and J shed 0 bases, with 8 bases lying between them. The CDR3 DNA sequence: TGCGCCAGCAGTGATTACGGTCCTAACTATGGCTACACCTTC. Protein sequence: CASSDYGPNYGYTF.

The rearrangement joins TRBV5-1 to TRBJ2-7; TRBD1 might be the D (6 bases). Trimming took 2 bases from V and 2 from J, leaving 14 bases between them. Germline loops: CDR1 SGHRS, CDR2 YFSETQ. This CDR3 contains 15 residues. DNA of the CDR3: TGCGCCAGCAGCTTTCGACAGGTCAATACCTACGAGCAGTACTTC. It yields the protein CASSFRQVNTYEQYF.

This clone was observed a single time. V gene TRBV9 combines with J gene TRBJ2-1; no clear D. Looked up from germline, CDR1 is SGDLS and CDR2 is YYNGEE. V was trimmed by 2 bases and J by 0 bases, leaving 12 bases between them. The CDR3 is 16 amino acids. CDR3 amino acids: CASSVFSESSYNEQFF. The DNA for the CDR3 is TGTGCCAGCAGCGTGTTTTCAGAGAGCTCCTACAATGAGCAGTTCTTC.

This clone was seen more than once but under ten times. The chain joins TRBV27 to TRBJ2-1, with D possibly matching TRBD1 (6 bases). Germline-derived CDR1 and CDR2 are MNHEY and SMNVEV (reference sequence). This CDR3 has 18 amino acids. V shed 7 bases and J shed 4 bases, with 26 bases lying between them. CDR3 DNA: TGTGCCAGCACCCTCAAGGGGGATATATTATTAATGTACAATGAGCAGTTCTTC. This translates into CASTLKGDILLMYNEQFF.

V usage is TRBV9 and J usage is TRBJ2-2; the D gene is possibly TRBD1 (5 bases). The V end was cut by 0 bases, the J end by 5 bases, with 11 bases between. CDR3 size: 15 residues. Germline V gene data show CDR1 as SGDLS and CDR2 as YYNGEE. CDR3 sequence (DNA): TGTGCCAGCAGCGTAGGGTCAGGGTGGACCGGGGAGCTGTTTTTT. Amino acids: CASSVGSGWTGELFF.

The V gene is TRBV18, the J gene TRBJ1-2, with 8 bases matching TRBD1. Losses at the gene ends were 4 bases for V and 4 bases for J; bases not matched to a gene: 11. The germline V gene has CDR1 KGHSH and CDR2 LQKENI. This CDR3 is built from 16 residues. CDR3 in amino acids: CASSLGTGLFGYGYTF. The DNA of the CDR3 is TGTGCCAGCTCACTGGGGACAGGCCTTTTCGGCTATGGCTACACCTTC.

V and J are TRBV5-6 and TRBJ2-3; 8 bases are shared with TRBD2. Trimming took 6 bases from V and 0 from J; bases not matched to a gene: 9. This CDR3 is built from 16 residues. Germline V gene data show CDR1 as SGHDT and CDR2 as YYEEEE. The CDR3 nucleotides read TGTGCCAGCACCCCCAAGCGGGGGCTTAGCACAGATACGCAGTATTTT. Protein sequence: CASTPKRGLSTDTQYF. The variable domain in full, with the rest retrieved from reference TRBV5-6 and TRBJ2-3, is DAGVTQSPTHLIKTRGQQVTLRCSPKSGHDTVSWYQQALGQGPQFIFQYYEEEERQRGNFPDRFSGHQFPNYSSELNVNALLLGDSALYLCASTPKRGLSTDTQYFGPGTRLTVL.

This chain connects TRBV6-4 to TRBJ1-1; D is possibly TRBD1 (6 bases). CDR3 length: 16 residues. CDR1 and CDR2 (germline): MRHNA, SNTAGT. Trimming pared 2 bases from V and 0 bases from J, leaving 13 bases between. CDR3 nucleotide sequence: TGTGCCAGCAGTGACCCGGGGGGGCCCATGAACACTGAAGCTTTCTTT. It codes for CASSDPGGPMNTEAFF.

The CDR3 here is CASSPGPYEQYF. CDR3 DNA sequence: TGTGCCAGCAGCCCCGGACCCTACGAGCAGTACTTC. The V and J genes are TRBV28 and TRBJ2-7; D is undetermined. Germline V CDR1 and CDR2: MDHEN, SYDVKM. The V end lost 6 bases, the J end lost 2 bases, and 8 bases lay between the germline ends. The CDR3 runs to 12 residues.

The rearrangement uses TRBV5-4 and TRBJ2-6; D is possibly TRBD2 (6 bases). Per the germline V gene, CDR1 is SGHNT and CDR2 is YYREEE (reference sequence). The CDR3 covers 17 residues. V was cut by 0 bases and J by 4 bases, with 14 bases left in between. The CDR3 sequence: CASSLGGGTAGANVLTF. The DNA for the CDR3 is TGTGCCAGCAGCTTGGGGGGCGGGACGGCCGGGGCCAACGTCCTGACTTTC.

The J gene is TRBJ1-1, the V gene TRBV7-2; 7 positions match TRBD1. Germline V lookup: CDR1 SGHTA, CDR2 FQGNSA. This CDR3 region has 14 residues. Germline trimming cut 5 bases from V and 3 bases from J; bases unmatched to any gene: 6. In DNA form, the CDR3 reads TGTGCCAGCAGCAGGACAGGTTCCTACACTGAAGCTTTCTTT. Protein: CASSRTGSYTEAFF.

The rearrangement uses TRBV5-1 and TRBJ1-4; tentative D call: TRBD1 (5 bases). The CDR3 consists of 15 residues. Looked up from germline, CDR1 is SGHRS and CDR2 is YFSETQ. V was cut by 0 bases and J by 1 base, with 7 bases left in between. The CDR3 DNA follows: TGCGCCAGCAGCTTGGCCGACAGAACTAATGAAAAACTGTTTTTT. Protein sequence: CASSLADRTNEKLFF.

CDR3 bases: TGTGCCAGCAGCCGGGGGAGCACTGAAGCTTTCTTT. Translation: CASSRGSTEAFF. V and J are TRBV9 and TRBJ1-1; D may be TRBD1 (5 bases). Deletions cut 4 bases from V and 4 bases from J, with 8 bases between. Germline V gives CDR1 SGDLS, CDR2 YYNGEE. The CDR3 contains 12 residues. Combining the CDR3 with reference TRBV9 and TRBJ1-1 gives the whole variable domain DSGVTQTPKHLITATGQRVTLRCSPRSGDLSVYWYQQSLDQGLQFLIQYYNGEERAKGNILERFSAQQFPDLHSELNLSSLELGDSALYFCASSRGSTEAFFGQGTRLTVV.

V gene TRBV27 combines with J gene TRBJ2-4, with 9 bases that match TRBD1. J lost 2 bases, V lost 4 bases, and 9 bases had no gene match. The CDR3 is 17 amino acids. Germline V lookup: CDR1 MNHEY, CDR2 SMNVEV (reference sequence). This CDR3 reads CASSSTGTGSTKNIQYF. The CDR3 DNA sequence: TGTGCCAGCAGTTCGACCGGGACAGGGAGTACCAAAAACATTCAGTACTTC.

The chain uses TRBV18 and TRBJ2-7; TRBD1 matches at 10 bases. Trimming cost V 5 bases and J 6 bases; bases outside gene matches: 7. The CDR3 runs to 14 residues. Germline values: CDR1 KGHSH, CDR2 LQKENI. The DNA for the CDR3 is TGTGCCAGCTCATCTGCCGGGACAGGGGTCGAGCAGTACTTC. This encodes CASSSAGTGVEQYF.

This chain joins TRBV29-1 and TRBJ2-7; 9 bases align to TRBD2. Trimming at V came to 4 bases and at J to 2 bases, leaving 6 bases not matched to a gene. In germline, CDR1 is SQVTM, CDR2 ANQGSEA. The length of the CDR3 is 14 residues. CDR3 coding DNA: TGCAGCGTTGCATTGGCTAGCGGGGCCTACGAGCAGTACTTC. It codes for CSVALASGAYEQYF.

The rearrangement uses TRBV14 and TRBJ2-7; the D gene could be TRBD1 or TRBD2 (6 bases each). Trimming took 4 bases from V and 6 from J, leaving 10 bases between them. The CDR3 has 12 amino acids. The germline V gene encodes CDR1 SGHDN and CDR2 FVKESK. The CDR3 loop reads CASSRQEGEQYF. The CDR3 bases are TGTGCCAGCAGCCGACAGGAGGGCGAGCAGTACTTC.

This clone was found once. The genes are TRBV27 and TRBJ1-3; 8 nucleotides align to TRBD1. This CDR3 region has 15 residues. Unmatched junction bases numbered 7, after V lost 5 bases and J lost 4 bases. Germline lookup yields CDR1 MNHEY and CDR2 SMNVEV (reference sequence). Written as DNA, the CDR3 is TGTGCCAGCAGTCGGACAGGGAGGGCGGGAAACACCATATATTTT. It codes for CASSRTGRAGNTIYF.

This rearrangement joins TRBV19 to TRBJ1-5, with TRBD1 matching 8 bases. The CDR3 loop spans 17 amino acids. With V trimmed by 3 bases and J by 3 bases, 10 bases remained unmatched. Germline lookup yields CDR1 LNHDA and CDR2 SQIVND (reference sequence). CDR3 amino acids: CASSIRVGQGANQPQHF. CDR3 bases: TGTGCCAGTAGTATTCGGGTCGGACAGGGTGCCAATCAGCCCCAGCATTTT.

The V call is TRBV7-9, the J call TRBJ1-6; D unresolved. The CDR3 covers 15 residues. V lost 6 bases, J lost 7 bases, and 16 bases lay in between. CDR1 SEHNR and CDR2 FQNEAQ come from the germline V gene (reference sequence). The chain's CDR3 is CASSPRSGSNSPLHF. CDR3 coding DNA: TGTGCCAGCAGTCCCAGGAGCGGGTCCAATTCACCCCTCCACTTT. Combining the CDR3 with reference TRBV7-9 and TRBJ1-6 gives the whole variable domain DTGVSQNPRHKITKRGQNVTFRCDPISEHNRLYWYRQTLGQGPEFLTYFQNEAQLEKSRLLSDRFSAERPKGSFSTLEIQRTEQGDSAMYLCASSPRSGSNSPLHFGNGTRLTVT.

This rearrangement joins TRBV5-6 to TRBJ1-1; tentative D call: TRBD1 (5 bases). Germline loops: CDR1 SGHDT, CDR2 YYEEEE. The CDR3 spans 15 residues. V was clipped by 0 bases and J by 3 bases, with 12 bases between them. This CDR3 reads CASSLALDTYTEAFF. CDR3 DNA sequence: TGTGCCAGCAGCTTGGCCCTGGACACATACACTGAAGCTTTCTTT.

This sequence joins TRBV18 and TRBJ1-1; D not resolved. Germline V gene sequence: CDR1 KGHSH, CDR2 LQKENI. Between the trimmed V and J ends, which lost 3 bases and 1 base, there was a span of 12 bases. The CDR3 covers 15 residues. This chain's CDR3 is CASSPPAAANTEAFF. In DNA form, the CDR3 reads TGTGCCAGCTCACCTCCTGCGGCGGCGAACACTGAAGCTTTCTTT.

V usage is TRBV21-1 and J usage is TRBJ1-2. TRBV21-1 is given as a pseudogene. The CDR3 sequence is 13 residues long. The CDR3 region has the DNA TGTGCCAGCAGCACGGAGGGGGGCTATGGCTACACCTTC. It encodes CASSTEGGYGYTF.

This chain joins TRBV7-2 and TRBJ2-1; 7 nucleotides match TRBD2. This CDR3 has 14 amino acids. The V and J ends lost 4 bases and 9 bases, in that order; junction bases with no gene match: 9. Looked up from germline, CDR1 is SGHTA and CDR2 is FQGNSA. The CDR3 protein is CASSSTIGLVEQFF. The CDR3 coding sequence is TGTGCCAGCAGCTCCACCATCGGACTAGTTGAGCAGTTCTTC.

This chain links TRBV19 with TRBJ2-1, with unresolved D. Trimming pared 5 bases from V and 8 bases from J, leaving 7 bases between. There are 11 residues in the CDR3. Germline CDR1 reads LNHDA; CDR2 reads SQIVND (reference sequence). CDR3 bases: TGTGCCAGTAGTTTCATCCATGAGCAGTTCTTC. The encoded protein is CASSFIHEQFF.

The chain recombines TRBV5-1 with TRBJ1-2, with 7 bases matching TRBD1. V lost 0 bases, J lost 2 bases, and 13 bases stayed unmatched. The CDR3 has 18 amino acids. CDR1 and CDR2 (germline): SGHRS, YFSETQ. The CDR3 bases are TGCGCCAGCAGCTTGGGCCTCGGGACAGCCCTAGGGAACTATGGCTACACCTTC. It specifies CASSLGLGTALGNYGYTF.

The CDR3 DNA reads as TGTGCCAGCAGTTACCTCCGAATAAATAGCAATCAGCCCCAGCATTTT. Translation gives CASSYLRINSNQPQHF. The V gene is TRBV6-6, the J gene TRBJ1-5; D remains ambiguous. V shed 2 bases and J shed 0 bases, with 11 bases lying between them. The CDR3 sequence is 16 residues long. The germline gives CDR1 MNHNY, CDR2 SVGAGI (reference sequence).